This entry lists 25 T cell receptor beta chains sequenced from one sample in a study of cytomegalovirus exposure and HLA in healthy donors. Measured with immunoSEQ multiplex PCR; TCRdb has only the in-frame clones, and not every one. The table includes tens of thousands of clones, roughly 96% detected once. The sequenced sample was PBMCs. The receptors shown here come from a woman in her late teens or twenties in good health and CMV-seronegative.

This chain links TRBV6-6 with TRBJ2-1; 8 bases match TRBD2. Germline-derived CDR1 and CDR2 are MNHNY and SVGAGI (reference sequence). CDR3 size: 16 residues. The ends lost 6 bases at V and 2 bases at J; junction bases unmatched: 9. The CDR3 nucleotides are TGTGCCAGCAGATCCCCATACGGGGGGGCCTACAATGAGCAGTTCTTC. It yields the protein CASRSPYGGAYNEQFF.

This rearrangement joins TRBV29-1 to TRBJ1-2; no definite D call. This CDR3 has 11 amino acids. CDR1 and CDR2 from the germline V gene are SQVTM and ANQGSEA. Trimming took 3 bases from V and 13 from J, leaving 15 bases between them. The CDR3 DNA sequence: TGCAGCGTTGATCATGGCGGAGGTTTCACCTTC. Amino acid sequence: CSVDHGGGFTF.

The chain is built from TRBV2 and TRBJ1-4, with TRBD1 as a possible D gene (5 bases). This CDR3 has 12 amino acids. Trimming stripped 7 bases from V and 7 bases from J, with 10 bases between. CDR1 is SNHLY, CDR2 FYNNEI, per germline. The CDR3 nucleotides are TGTGCCAGCACCGGGGGAGGTGAAAAACTGTTTTTT. Residues: CASTGGGEKLFF.

The chain uses TRBV5-4 and TRBJ2-4, with 13 bases fitting TRBD2. The V gene's germline CDR1 is SGHNT and CDR2 YYREEE (reference sequence). Trimming cost V 0 bases and J 2 bases; bases outside gene matches: 2. The CDR3 has 17 amino acids. This CDR3 reads CASSLGLAGGTKNIQYF. In DNA form, the CDR3 reads TGTGCCAGCAGCTTGGGACTAGCGGGAGGTACCAAAAACATTCAGTACTTC.

The chain uses TRBV5-4 and TRBJ2-5, with 11 bases aligning to TRBD1. The germline V gene encodes CDR1 SGHNT and CDR2 YYREEE (reference sequence). CDR3 length equals 15 residues. V lost 4 bases, J lost 4 bases, and 6 bases stayed unmatched. CDR3 sequence (DNA): TGTGCCAGCAGCGGCTCGGACAGGGGGCGAGAGACCCAGTACTTC. Its protein product is CASSGSDRGRETQYF.

The chain recombines TRBV7-2 with TRBJ2-2; the D gene is possibly TRBD2 (5 bases). Trimming took off 5 bases at V and 5 bases at J, with 18 bases between the two ends. CDR3 length: 16 amino acids. Germline CDR1 and CDR2: SGHTA and FQGNSA. In nucleotides, the CDR3 is TGTGCCAGCAGCGCGATTGAAACTAGAGGGACCGGGGAGCTGTTTTTT. This sequence encodes CASSAIETRGTGELFF.

This chain connects TRBV11-3 to TRBJ2-1; 11 positions agree with TRBD1. Trimming removed 3 bases from V and 4 bases from J; junction bases left unmatched: 2. The CDR3 totals 15 residues. Germline V gene data show CDR1 as SGHNT and CDR2 as YENEEA. CDR3 coding DNA: TGTGCCAGCAGCTTGGACAGGGGGCATTACAATGAGCAGTTCTTC. Protein: CASSLDRGHYNEQFF. The whole variable domain, remainder taken from reference TRBV11-3 and TRBJ2-1, is EAGVVQSPRYKIIEKKQPVAFWCNPISGHNTLYWYLQNLGQGPELLIRYENEEAVDDSQLPKDRFSAERLKGVDSTLKIQPAELGDSAVYLCASSLDRGHYNEQFFGPGTRLTVL.

CDR3: CASSIDRTGPYEQYF. In DNA, the CDR3 is TGTGCCAGTAGTATAGATCGAACAGGGCCCTACGAGCAGTACTTC. The chain recombines TRBV19 with TRBJ2-7; D possibly corresponds to TRBD1 (6 bases). This CDR3 contains 15 residues. Germline V gene sequence: CDR1 LNHDA, CDR2 SQIVND (reference sequence). Trimming left V 0 bases short and J 2 bases short, with 11 bases between.

The rearrangement joins TRBV27 to TRBJ2-7; 7 positions match TRBD2. The V gene's germline CDR1 is MNHEY and CDR2 SMNVEV (reference sequence). J lost 6 bases, V lost 3 bases, and 8 bases had no gene match. CDR3 length: 14 residues. CDR3 nucleotide sequence: TGTGCCAGCAGTTTGGGGGGAGGGCCGACCGAGCAGTACTTC. Protein: CASSLGGGPTEQYF.

V and J are TRBV4-1 and TRBJ2-2, with a possible D match to TRBD2 (6 bases). In germline, CDR1 is MGHRA, CDR2 YSYEKL. V was clipped by 5 bases and J by 6 bases, with 28 bases between them. This CDR3 has 19 residues. CDR3 coding DNA: TGCGCCAGCAGCTCAATTACCGAACGATTAACGGGAGCGTCCGGGGAGCTGTTTTTT. Protein product: CASSSITERLTGASGELFF.

The chain carries TRBV27 and TRBJ2-1; 15 nucleotides agree with TRBD2. The CDR3 has 17 residues. The germline V gene has CDR1 MNHEY and CDR2 SMNVEV (reference sequence). V trimming: 4 bases; J trimming: 8 bases; junction bases outside the gene matches: 9. The CDR3, as DNA: TGTGCCAGCAGTTCCTGGACTAGCGGGAGGGCTCGGCATGAGCAGTTCTTC. It translates to CASSSWTSGRARHEQFF.

The rearrangement links TRBV7-2 to TRBJ2-1; 8 bases fit TRBD1. With 6 bases clipped from V and 7 bases from J, the junction kept 8 bases outside the gene matches. The CDR3 is made up of 14 amino acids. The germline V gene encodes CDR1 SGHTA and CDR2 FQGNSA. As DNA, the CDR3 is TGTGCCAGCAGTCCTAGGACAGGGCGGAATGAGCAGTTCTTC. This translates into CASSPRTGRNEQFF.

The chain uses TRBV4-3 and TRBJ2-1; TRBD2 is a possible D gene (6 bases). The V end was cut by 1 base, the J end by 0 bases, with 7 bases between. Germline V gene lookup returns CDR1 LGHNA and CDR2 YSLEER. CDR3 size: 15 residues. CDR3 sequence reads: CASSQGGNSYNEQFF. In DNA, the CDR3 is TGCGCCAGCAGCCAAGGCGGGAACTCCTACAATGAGCAGTTCTTC.

This chain joins TRBV7-2 and TRBJ1-2, with TRBD1 matching 7 bases. CDR1 is SGHTA, CDR2 FQGNSA, per germline. The CDR3 consists of 13 residues. The V gene end was trimmed by 6 bases and the J gene end by 4 bases; junction bases not matched to a gene: 5. DNA of the CDR3: TGTGCCAGCAGTTACCGGGACAGCTATGGCTACACCTTC. This sequence encodes CASSYRDSYGYTF.

The chain has TRBV19 and TRBJ1-1; TRBD1 might be the D (6 bases). The CDR3 totals 14 residues. The V gene's germline CDR1 is LNHDA and CDR2 SQIVND (reference sequence). V was cut by 1 base and J by 6 bases, with 12 bases left in between. This CDR3 is CASSIGPTGPEAFF. The CDR3 DNA is TGTGCCAGTAGTATAGGACCTACAGGGCCTGAAGCTTTCTTT.

This chain connects TRBV9 to TRBJ2-7, with TRBD1 identical over 8 bases. CDR1 and CDR2 (germline): SGDLS, YYNGEE. This CDR3 contains 15 residues. V dropped 4 bases and J dropped 4; count of bases not matched to a gene: 10. DNA for the CDR3: TGTGCCAGCAGCCCCCATGCAGGGGGCTGGTACGAGCAGTACTTC. Amino acid sequence: CASSPHAGGWYEQYF.

The V call is TRBV14, the J call TRBJ2-2; 7 nucleotides line up with TRBD2. The V segment lost 2 bases and the J segment 1 base; nucleotides outside the gene matches: 1. The CDR3 consists of 15 residues. Per the germline V gene, CDR1 is SGHDN and CDR2 is FVKESK. CDR3 loop: CASSQLAENTGELFF. DNA of the CDR3: TGTGCCAGCAGCCAACTAGCGGAGAACACCGGGGAGCTGTTTTTT.

This chain uses TRBV21-1 with TRBJ2-5; TRBD1 reflects the table's D call only, with no check against the DNA. TRBV21-1 is labeled a pseudogene. CDR3 length: 19 amino acids. This CDR3 reads CASSTYPGQGEASLETQYF. The CDR3 DNA reads as TGTGCCAGCAGCACGTACCCGGGACAGGGAGAGGCTAGTCTCGAGACCCAGTACTTC.

The chain recombines TRBV18 with TRBJ1-1; 7 bases are shared with TRBD1. V dropped 5 bases and J dropped 5; count of bases not matched to a gene: 2. The CDR3 spans 12 residues. Germline V lookup: CDR1 KGHSH, CDR2 LQKENI. Here the CDR3 DNA reads TGTGCCAGCTCAGAACAGGGGACTGAAGCTTTCTTT. Encoded protein: CASSEQGTEAFF.

The gene calls are TRBV7-9 and TRBJ2-7; TRBD1 is a possible D gene (5 bases). Germline loops: CDR1 SEHNR, CDR2 FQNEAQ (reference sequence). The CDR3 length is 14 residues. Trimming removed 1 base at V and 4 bases at J, with 11 bases between. As DNA, the CDR3 is TGTGCCAGCAGCTTAGTTGGACACCAATACGAGCAGTACTTC. This encodes CASSLVGHQYEQYF.

The J gene is TRBJ1-1, the V gene TRBV6-6, with a weak D call TRBD1 (6 bases). Germline CDR1 MNHNY, CDR2 SVGAGI (reference sequence). The ends were cut back, 1 base at V and 4 bases at J, with 7 bases in the middle. CDR3 length: 13 amino acids. CDR3 loop: CASSYLDSTEAFF. The CDR3 DNA follows: TGTGCCAGCAGTTACTTGGACAGCACTGAAGCTTTCTTT.

In its sample, this clone was seen once. J is TRBJ2-1 and V is TRBV5-1; D is undetermined. Germline V gene lookup returns CDR1 SGHRS and CDR2 YFSETQ. This CDR3 is 18 amino acids long. V lost 0 bases, J lost 0 bases, and 16 bases lay in between. In DNA, the CDR3 is TGCGCCAGCAGCTTGGCCTCTCTAGAGTTTAGCTCCTACAATGAGCAGTTCTTC. It encodes CASSLASLEFSSYNEQFF.

CDR3 coding DNA: TGCGCCAGCAGCTTCCTAGGACAGGGCCCCCGAGAGCAGTACTTC. Its protein is CASSFLGQGPREQYF. J is TRBJ2-7 and V is TRBV5-1; 8 positions match TRBD1. J was trimmed by 7 bases and V by 2 bases; bases with no gene match: 11. The CDR3 loop spans 15 amino acids. The germline CDR1 and CDR2 sequences are SGHRS and YFSETQ.

V gene TRBV4-1 combines with J gene TRBJ2-1; D possibly corresponds to TRBD2 (6 bases). The germline V and J ends were trimmed by 4 bases and 4 bases, with 11 bases remaining between them. CDR1 and CDR2 (germline): MGHRA, YSYEKL. The CDR3 contains 14 residues. The CDR3 DNA sequence: TGCGCCAGCAGCCGAGCTGGACTATACAATGAGCAGTTCTTC. Translation gives CASSRAGLYNEQFF.

V is TRBV6-5 and J is TRBJ1-1, with TRBD1 as a possible D gene (6 bases). The CDR3 has 11 amino acids. Trimming removed 5 bases at V and 6 bases at J, with 7 bases between. CDR1 is MNHEY, CDR2 SVGAGI, per germline. In DNA form, the CDR3 reads TGTGCCAGCAGTGAGGGGGCTGAAGCTTTCTTT. Translation: CASSEGAEAFF.